Listed below are T cell receptor beta chains from one sample, sequenced in a study of identical twins. TCRdb re-called the 5' RACE reads through MiXCR, storing one row per CDR3 protein. The table shows 500,000 or so distinct CDR3 sequences, with around 14% occurring only once. A further study also used this sample, focusing on yellow fever vaccine responses in identical twins.

The sample consisted of CD4+ T cells sorted from blood. The receptors here all came from a woman younger than 35 in good health. Both conserved end residues are part of each CDR3. The order of the fields is V gene, J gene, clone size, D gene, CDR3 DNA, CDR3 protein. D genes are given only for firm matches. The size entry is marked missing in some rows and otherwise reads once, few, many or a size class.

>TRBV14|TRBJ2-7|-|-
TGTGCCAGCAGCCCTAGATCGGGGATCGAGCAGTACTTC
CASSPRSGIEQYF
>TRBV20-1|TRBJ2-7|-|TRBD2
TGCAGTGCTTGGGACCTTAGCGGGAGTTCGTACGAGCAGTACTTC
CSAWDLSGSSYEQYF
>TRBV5-1|TRBJ2-1|-|-
TGCGCCAGCACACGGGACTGGGCCTACAATGAGCAGTTCTTC
CASTRDWAYNEQFF
>TRBV6-2/TRBV6-3|TRBJ2-5|-|-
TGTGCCAGCAGTCATAGGGAGACCCAGTACTTC
CASSHRETQYF
>TRBV7-9|TRBJ2-7|few|TRBD2
TGTGCCAGCAGCTTAGGGTCGCGGGAGGTCGAGCAGTACTTC
CASSLGSREVEQYF
>TRBV7-6|TRBJ1-1|few|TRBD1
TGTGCCAGCAGCTTACGCCCCCCGGACAGGGTGGCCGCTGAAGCTTTCTTT
CASSLRPPDRVAAEAFF
>TRBV30|TRBJ1-1|-|-
TGTGCCTGGGAACAGGGCGGCACTGAAGCTTTCTTT
CAWEQGGTEAFF
>TRBV7-2|TRBJ2-7|few|TRBD2
TGTGCCAGCAGATGGACTAGCGGGAGTTGGTACGAGCAGTACTTC
CASRWTSGSWYEQYF
>TRBV25-1|TRBJ1-1|few|-
TGTGCCAGCAGTTACCAGGGCGGCGCTGAAGCTTTCTTT
CASSYQGGAEAFF
>TRBV5-6|TRBJ2-4|-|-
TGTGCCAGCAGCCTGAACTTCTTAGCAAACATTCAGTACTTC
CASSLNFLANIQYF
>TRBV7-9|TRBJ2-3|-|-
TGTGCCACCGAACCGAGCAGAGATACGCAGTATTTT
CATEPSRDTQYF
>TRBV25-1|TRBJ2-5|-|-
TGTGCCAGCAGTGTGTCGGGGACTCAAGAGACCCAGTACTTC
CASSVSGTQETQYF
>TRBV4-2|TRBJ1-5|many|-
TGTGCCAGCAGCCACGACACGTCCGGTCAGCCCCAGCATTTT
CASSHDTSGQPQHF
>TRBV15|TRBJ1-6|-|-
TGTGCCACCACCGCCGGGACCTATAATTCACCCCTCCACTTT
CATTAGTYNSPLHF
>TRBV4-3|TRBJ2-2|many|TRBD2
TGCGCCAGCAGCCAAGATGAGGGACTAGCGGGAACCGGGGAGCTGTTTTTT
CASSQDEGLAGTGELFF
>TRBV5-1|TRBJ2-7|many|TRBD2
TGCGCCAGCAGCCATCCGCCGGGACTAGCCTCGTCCGAGCAGTACTTC
CASSHPPGLASSEQYF
>TRBV5-1|TRBJ1-1|few|-
TGCGCCAGCAGCTTGAGGACCATGAACACTGAAGCTTTCTTT
CASSLRTMNTEAFF
>TRBV24-1|TRBJ2-5|-|TRBD1
TGTGCCACCAGTGATCCCGACAGGGCACGAGAGACCCAGTACTTC
CATSDPDRARETQYF
>TRBV24-1|TRBJ1-1|few|-
TGTGCCACCAGTGGGAGGAACACTGAAGCTTTCTTT
CATSGRNTEAFF
>TRBV5-1|TRBJ1-4|few|-
TGCGCCAGCAGCTTGGTGGGGACTGGGGAAAAACTGTTTTTT
CASSLVGTGEKLFF
>TRBV3-1|TRBJ2-5|-|TRBD2
TGTGCCAGCAGCCAAGATCCAGCGGGAAAGCAAGAGACCCAGTACTTC
CASSQDPAGKQETQYF
>TRBV6-5|TRBJ1-5|-|-
TGTGCCAGCATTAGCGGTAGCAATCAGCCCCAGCATTTT
CASISGSNQPQHF
>TRBV5-1|TRBJ1-5|few|-
TGCGCCAGCAGACCGGGGCTACGGAATCAGCCCCAGCATTTT
CASRPGLRNQPQHF
>TRBV28|TRBJ1-2|few|-
TGTGCCAGCAGTTTATGGTCAGGGGATGGCTACACCTTC
CASSLWSGDGYTF
>TRBV20-1|TRBJ2-1|once|TRBD2
TGCAGTGCTAGAGATTCTCTAGCGGGATCCTACAATGAGCAGTTCTTC
CSARDSLAGSYNEQFF
>TRBV28|TRBJ2-2|few|-
TGTGCCACCTGCGAGGGGAAGGCCGGGGAGCTGTTTTTT
CATCEGKAGELFF
>TRBV3-1|TRBJ2-2|-|-
TGTGCCAGCAGCCAAGTTCAATCCCTAAACACCGGGGAGCTGTTTTTT
CASSQVQSLNTGELFF
>TRBV7-8|TRBJ1-6|-|TRBD1
TGTGCCAGCAGCTTAACACAGGGGAATTCACCCCTCCACTTT
CASSLTQGNSPLHF
>TRBV20-1|TRBJ1-6|-|TRBD1
TGCAGTGCTAGCCAGGGGGCTCGGAATTCACCCCTCCACTTT
CSASQGARNSPLHF
>TRBV4-3|TRBJ2-7|-|-
TGCGCCAGCAGCCAATCGGGCGGAAACTCCGGGGAGCAGTACTTC
CASSQSGGNSGEQYF
>TRBV6-1|TRBJ1-6|-|-
TGTGCCAGCACCCTCGGTATCCAGGGAGGTTCACCCCTCCACTTT
CASTLGIQGGSPLHF
>TRBV7-2|TRBJ2-7|once|-
TGTGCCAGCAGCTTAAGGCTAGTCTACGAGCAGTACTTC
CASSLRLVYEQYF
>TRBV28|TRBJ2-7|-|-
TGTGCCAGCAGGGCCACCTACGAGCAGTACTTC
CASRATYEQYF